The 12 T cell receptor beta chains reported below all come from one sample, sequenced in a study of blood T cell repertoires in COVID-19. Data came from immunoSEQ multiplex PCR; TCRdb stores just in-frame clones and leaves some out. The sample lists 150,000 to 200,000 clones; approximately 79% were seen once. What was sequenced was PBMCs or T cells enriched from blood (not recorded which). Source of these receptors: a woman aged 55-70 years with acute COVID-19.

This clone has a single count. V usage is TRBV14 and J usage is TRBJ2-7, with D hard to call. Germline CDR1 reads SGHDN; CDR2 reads FVKESK. V lost 4 bases and J lost 1, with 8 bases in between. The CDR3 contains 13 residues. As DNA, the CDR3 is TGTGCCAGCAGCCCGACTCCGTCCTACGAGCAGTACTTC. It translates to CASSPTPSYEQYF.

This sequence joins TRBV7-2 and TRBJ2-2, with D unclear. Germline V lookup: CDR1 SGHTA, CDR2 FQGNSA. CDR3 size: 12 residues. The V gene lost 8 bases and the J gene lost 1 base, with 5 bases spanning the gap. CDR3 protein: CASARNTGELFF. The CDR3 DNA reads as TGTGCCAGCGCTAGGAACACCGGGGAGCTGTTTTTT.

This clone was observed a few times. This CDR3 is CASSIAGVGTEAFF. CDR3 nucleotide sequence: TGTGCCAGCTCAATTGCAGGGGTAGGAACTGAAGCTTTCTTT. The rearrangement joins TRBV18 to TRBJ1-1; D might be TRBD1 (6 bases). Germline values: CDR1 KGHSH, CDR2 LQKENI. V was trimmed by 5 bases and J by 5 bases, leaving 15 bases between them. This CDR3 is built from 14 residues.

This clone was picked up a small number of times. V is TRBV4-1 and J is TRBJ2-7, with D possibly TRBD2 on 5 matching bases. The CDR3 spans 14 residues. Germline CDR1 and CDR2: MGHRA and YSYEKL. Trimming took off 0 bases at V and 1 base at J, with 7 bases between the two ends. CDR3 in amino acids: CASSQDGSSYEQYV. As DNA, the CDR3 is TGCGCCAGCAGCCAAGATGGGAGTTCCTACGAGCAGTACGTC.

This chain links TRBV7-2 with TRBJ2-3; possibly TRBD2 for D (6 bases). This CDR3 region has 15 residues. The V end was cut by 3 bases, the J end by 8 bases, with 18 bases between. Per the germline V gene, CDR1 is SGHTA and CDR2 is FQGNSA. As DNA, the CDR3 is TGTGCCAGCAGCTTGCGTTTAGCGGAGGGGCCTACGCAGTATTTT. This translates into CASSLRLAEGPTQYF.

This clone came up a few times. V and J are TRBV6-2 or TRBV6-3 and TRBJ2-1, with D uncertain. The CDR3 sequence is 12 residues long. V was pared by 5 bases and J by 7 bases, with 9 bases between. The germline V gene encodes CDR1 MNHEY and CDR2 SVGEGT. As DNA, the CDR3 is TGTGCCAGCAGTGTGTCCGTGAATGAGCAGTTCTTC. It encodes CASSVSVNEQFF.

The chain has TRBV7-9 and TRBJ2-7; D unresolved. The CDR3 length is 11 residues. From germline, CDR1 is SEHNR and CDR2 FQNEAQ (reference sequence). V lost 5 bases and J 4 bases, leaving 6 bases between the germline ends. The CDR3 nucleotides read TGTGCCAGCAGCCCTCAGTACGAGCAGTACTTC. Translating it yields CASSPQYEQYF.

The genes are TRBV2 and TRBJ2-5, with 9 bases matching TRBD2. The CDR3 runs to 15 residues. V shed 5 bases and J 2 bases; nucleotides not matched to a gene: 6. The germline V gene encodes CDR1 SNHLY and CDR2 FYNNEI. The CDR3 reads CASSSSGVAQETQYF. The CDR3 DNA sequence: TGTGCCAGCAGTTCTAGCGGGGTAGCTCAAGAGACCCAGTACTTC.

This clone was detected many times. The chain couples TRBV19 to TRBJ1-3; TRBD1 matches 9 bases. The CDR3 extends over 17 amino acids. V dropped 5 bases and J dropped 2; count of bases not matched to a gene: 10. The germline gives CDR1 LNHDA, CDR2 SQIVND (reference sequence). Written as DNA, the CDR3 is TGTGCCAGTAGTCCCCGCGGACAGGGGAATCCTGGAAACACCATATATTTT. Protein: CASSPRGQGNPGNTIYF. The whole variable domain, remainder taken from reference TRBV19 and TRBJ1-3, is DGGITQSPKYLFRKEGQNVTLSCEQNLNHDAMYWYRQDPGQGLRLIYYSQIVNDFQKGDIAEGYSVSREKKESFPLTVTSAQKNPTAFYLCASSPRGQGNPGNTIYFGEGSWLTVV.

This clone was observed a handful of times. The chain combines TRBV6-2 or TRBV6-3 with TRBJ2-7; 7 nucleotides line up with TRBD2. The V and J ends lost 4 bases and 2 bases, in that order; junction bases with no gene match: 11. Germline values: CDR1 MNHEY, CDR2 SVGEGT. CDR3 size: 16 residues. CDR3 residues: CASSSSRLADPYEQYF. The CDR3 DNA reads as TGTGCCAGCAGTTCCTCACGGCTAGCGGACCCCTACGAGCAGTACTTC.

This clone was picked up one time. The gene calls are TRBV4-1 and TRBJ2-1; the match to TRBD2 covers 7 bases. Per the germline V gene, CDR1 is MGHRA and CDR2 is YSYEKL. The CDR3 is 16 residues long. The ends lost 4 bases at V and 4 bases at J; junction bases unmatched: 10. The CDR3: CASSLAWASGYNEQFF. For the CDR3, the DNA is TGCGCCAGCAGCCTAGCCTGGGCTAGCGGATACAATGAGCAGTTCTTC.

The gene calls are TRBV2 and TRBJ1-1; 10 bases fit TRBD1. V was clipped by 8 bases and J by 9 bases; unmatched bases: 9. Germline CDR1 and CDR2: SNHLY and FYNNEI. The CDR3 extends over 13 amino acids. The CDR3 nucleotides are TGTGCCAGCCGGGGACAGGGGACGGTTAAAGCTTTCTTT. It is translated as CASRGQGTVKAFF.